This record concerns one TCR beta chain sequence. What antigen it recognizes has not been identified. Preparation of the library involved the immunoSEQ multiplex PCR assay. For the multiplex PCR, a mixture combining 60 forward primers for TCR Vbeta segments and 13 reverse primers for TCR Jbeta segments was used. The CDR3 region of rearranged TCR beta genes was amplified from genomic DNA with a multiplex PCR assay. Amplified TCR beta libraries were sequenced as 87-base-pair reads on the Illumina HiSeq System. Turning to the authors' computational methods: A later analysis tallied 80 million to 95 million unique TCR beta chains across the 650 to 750 repertoires, and approximately 12 million of those chains were shared by two or more donors. A nearest-neighbor algorithm error-corrected the raw reads and collapsed the reads into unique sequences, merging closely related sequences to remove PCR and sequencing errors. CDR3 sequences were aligned to IMGT reference sequences to assign V, D and J gene segments. Each retained sequence needed at least a six-nucleotide match to both a V gene segment and a J gene segment. A rearrangement counted as productive if the CDR3 had no stop codons and remained in frame with V and J, and every other rearrangement counted as non-productive. CDR3 was defined according to IMGT convention as the region running from the second conserved V-encoded cysteine to the conserved J-encoded phenylalanine. The earlier analysis of more than 450 of the donors excluded sequences that lacked an unambiguous match to a single V gene segment. In an earlier analysis of 587 of the donors, V segments were called functional above 56.7% productive rearrangements and were called segregating when the between-donor standard deviation exceeded 5%. A statistical classification framework was built for diagnosing cytomegalovirus status from the catalog of TCR beta chain sequences. In a later analysis, TCR nucleotide sequences were compared against IMGT/GENE-DB human TR gene sequences so that V and J genes could be assigned. Using the TCRdist pipeline, a later analysis assigned CDR3 sequences along with most-parsimonious VDJ recombination scenarios. In a later analysis, each TCR beta chain was defined by its CDR3 amino acid sequence together with its V-gene family, and reads lacking a unique V-gene family were excluded. To address suspected cross-contamination and a sequencing artifact, a later analysis removed approximately 600 highly shared, low-generation-probability nucleotide sequences. A later analysis calculated a clonal expansion index for each public chain from normalized within-repertoire ranks of inferred template counts. A later analysis computed generation probabilities with a VDJ recombination model fitted to out-of-frame rearrangements, and checked the results against IGoR. A later analysis scored TCR-TCR, TCR-HLA and TCR-CMV co-occurrence with hypergeometric tests, applying a repertoire-size bias correction to TCR pairs. To estimate false discovery rates, a later analysis permuted the HLA or CMV assignments 20 times. In a later analysis, co-occurring TCRs were grouped with DBSCAN, and TCRdist sequence similarity was added when clustering was performed within HLA-allele-positive subsets. For co-occurrence clustering, repertoires with fewer than 30,000 or more than 120,000 public chains were excluded, along with about five repertoires with anomalous nucleotide sharing. This immuneACCESS table, as held by TCRdb, lists in-frame sequences with V and J called but not all clones. Of the missing ones, under half trace to an unresolved V gene in checked studies; the others have no known cause. V, J and clone size reflect that table, while D and trimming were determined from the DNA. The sample's table lists a count of 200,000 to 250,000 clones. The ten largest account for roughly 0.89% of the sample.

This entry comes from a study of cytomegalovirus exposure and HLA in healthy donors (TCRdb year 2017). Regarding the study in general: An earlier analysis of approximately 640 of the donors reported 250 to 300 Gb of sequence data and approximately 110 million unique TCR beta sequences from about 179 million T cells. Roughly 300 gigabases of sequencing data and approximately 80 million unique TCR sequences were included in an early release covering over 600 HLA-typed donors. Among the roughly 380 genotyped donors, 75% to 90% belonged to the genetic ancestry cluster associated with self-reported Caucasian donors. The study aimed to test whether cataloging public T cell receptors could reveal signatures of past pathogen exposure. Using immunosequencing, the study profiled T cell repertoires from 666 subjects and related those repertoires to cytomegalovirus serostatus. Along with the approximately 650-subject first cohort, a separate validation cohort of over a hundred different subjects was used. High-throughput TCR immunosequencing, statistical association of individual TCRs with disease status, and machine learning were combined to predict cytomegalovirus infection status. To study patterns of TCR occurrence, a later analysis re-analyzed previously published TCR beta repertoires from 666 donors and added high-resolution HLA genotyping. Rather than using new phenotypic data, the later analysis identified candidate immune exposures from TCR beta sequences and from how often those sequences occurred across donors. To decide whether each TCR beta V gene segment behaved as functional or pseudogenic, an earlier analysis of over 500 of the donors relied on high-throughput TCR beta sequencing. Donor age, sex, ethnicity and CMV serostatus were compiled together with the repertoire data. A later genetic analysis used genome-wide SNP genotypes for about 65% of the 666 donors, treating that subset as a discovery cohort. Every repertoire in the discovery cohort had been generated on one and the same sequencing platform. HLA typing included class I and class II loci at four-digit resolution. Typing coverage varied by locus: roughly 629-630 donors for A, B, C, DRB1 and DQB1; more than 500 for DQA1; 600 to 610 for DPA1; roughly 470 for DPB1. Roughly five DR-DQ haplotypes were handled as single units for association and clustering because linkage in the cohort was strong. Among about 400 genotyped donors of the cohort, an average of approximately 220,000 unique TCR beta nucleotide sequences was sequenced per donor, of which about 19% were non-productive. Overall study outcomes, separate from this receptor: Some IMGT-functional V segments, including TRBV6-2 and TRBV6-3, could not be told apart with the 87-base-pair reads, so those segments were excluded. In vitro tests confirmed that three of the cytomegalovirus-associated TCR beta chains recognize cytomegalovirus antigens. This cohort had only TCR beta chains sequenced, and the lack of alpha or paired-chain data limited which features could be detected. Across donors, most TCR sequences were observed very rarely, whereas some public TCRs were present in many individuals. Roughly uniform sequencing depth across donors was assumed in presence/absence analyses, although this assumption may not hold. A later analysis found that most CMV-associated TCR beta chains appeared HLA-restricted, with HLA associations seemingly driven largely by CMV exposure. In a later genetic analysis, a missense DCLRE1C variant was associated with V-gene and J-gene trimming of TCR beta chains, and the association was replicated in an independent cohort. According to a later genetic analysis, donors in an Asian-associated ancestry cluster had fewer N-insertions in productive TCRs than the roughly 700-donor mean. A further reported finding was that TCR beta sequences accurately predicted the HLA-A and HLA-B alleles for most subjects in the first cohort. HLA typing was unavailable for some donors at each locus, so association tests used only the typed subset. The sequencing pipeline was judged likely to have produced a cluster of highly shared sequence variants as a technical artifact. The classifier was reported to diagnose cytomegalovirus status with high specificity and sensitivity in both the original and validation cohorts. In a later analysis, HLA-associated TCR beta chains showed more clonal expansion and lower generation probabilities than non-associated chains that were equally common. When HLA alleles, especially DR and DQ, strongly co-occurred, TCR associations were difficult to assign to individual alleles. Because counts were too low, seventeen rarely observed V segments, including chromosome 9 orphons, were excluded from the earlier analysis of 500 to 700 of the donors. In a later analysis, some 17,000 TCR beta sequences were associated with specific HLA alleles at a false discovery rate of 0.05. The authors suggested that the approach could potentially be extended to other disease states and immunological phenotypes. According to a later analysis, parvovirus B19, influenza, CMV and Epstein-Barr virus appeared linked to several top co-occurrence clusters. CMV serostatus was the only immune exposure information available for the cohort. In a later analysis, TCR association rates were found to vary across HLA loci, with the most associated TCRs seen for DRB1 alleles and the fewest for HLA-C alleles. A total of roughly 160 TCR beta chains were listed by the study as associated with cytomegalovirus. Linkage disequilibrium might explain the correlated functional status among segregating V segments, but an unknown experimental factor could not be excluded. An earlier analysis of approximately 530 of the donors showed that most TCR beta V segments appeared in productive rearrangements either about 87% or about 30% of the time, which broadly matched IMGT annotations.

The cohort was made up of 500 to 800 healthy bone marrow donors. All cohort members were sampled while nominally healthy, although unrecorded immune exposures were likely present. The donor was CMV seropositive and was included in the group of 250 to 300 seropositive cohort members. A peripheral blood sample was provided by each donor, and peripheral blood mononuclear cells were used for TCR beta sequencing. The Qiagen DNeasy Blood Extraction Kit was used to extract genomic DNA from the blood cell samples. Via the germline V gene, CDR1 is SGHVS and CDR2 FNYEAQ. Including the terminal cysteine and phenylalanine, the CDR3 comprises 13 residues. The CDR3 DNA has 39 bases and is translated from base 1. V is reduced by 5 bases and J by 6 bases, leaving a spacing of 13 bases between them.

This chain is built from TRBV7-6 and TRBJ1-1, with the D gene not clear enough to name. This clonotype was sampled from a woman in her 30s in good health and CMV-seropositive. The sequencing sample was made of PBMCs. The CDR3 has the sequence CASSPRQRSEAFF. The sequenced DNA is TGTGCCAGCAGCCCACGTCAGAGGTCTGAAGCTTTCTTT. Extended through the reference TRBV7-6 and TRBJ1-1 proteins, this CDR3 yields the full variable domain: GAGVSQSPRYKVTKRGQDVALRCDPISGHVSLYWYRQALGQGPEFLTYFNYEAQQDKSGLPNDRFSAERPEGSISTLTIQRTEQRDSAMYRCASSPRQRSEAFFGQGTRLTVV.